These 10 T cell receptor beta chains were all obtained from the same sample, sequenced in a study of blood T cell repertoires in COVID-19. Produced via immunoSEQ multiplex PCR; TCRdb's table is partial and in-frame only. This table holds more than 75,000 clones, 85% to 90% found once. Sequencing input: peripheral blood. Receptors were obtained from a woman of 80 years or more with acute or convalescent COVID-19.

V gene TRBV7-3 combines with J gene TRBJ2-6, with D perhaps matching TRBD1 (6 bases). Germline CDR1 is SGHTA and CDR2 is FQGTGA. The CDR3 loop spans 17 amino acids. The V end was cut by 2 bases, the J end by 4 bases, with 15 bases between. CDR3: CASSLALTGSGANVLTF. CDR3 DNA: TGTGCCAGCAGCTTAGCCCTCACAGGGTCAGGGGCCAACGTCCTGACTTTC.

The chain combines TRBV29-1 with TRBJ1-1; D is possibly TRBD1 (5 bases). The CDR3 loop spans 11 amino acids. Trimming removed 3 bases from V and 11 bases from J, with 13 bases in between. Germline lookup yields CDR1 SQVTM and CDR2 ANQGSEA. The CDR3 DNA sequence: TGCAGCGTTGACGACAGAGGAAGGGCTTTCTTT. This gives the protein CSVDDRGRAFF.

This clone was detected a few times. The chain employs TRBV7-2 and TRBJ2-3; 8 bases align to TRBD2. Per the germline V gene, CDR1 is SGHTA and CDR2 is FQGNSA. V trimming: 6 bases; J trimming: 1 base; junction bases outside the gene matches: 6. This CDR3 contains 15 residues. The chain's CDR3 is CASRPNGGGTDTQYF. The CDR3 DNA reads TGTGCCAGCAGGCCCAACGGGGGGGGCACAGATACGCAGTATTTT.

The CDR3 protein is CASRTSGRSYEQYF. The DNA of the CDR3 is TGTGCCAGCAGAACTAGCGGGAGATCCTACGAGCAGTACTTC. J is TRBJ2-7 and V is TRBV6-6; 11 nucleotides match TRBD2. Unmatched junction bases numbered 2, after V lost 6 bases and J lost 1 base. Looked up from germline, CDR1 is MNHNY and CDR2 is SVGAGI (reference sequence). This CDR3 is 14 amino acids long.

The CDR3 DNA reads as TGTGCCAGCAGCACCCTCGAGACTCAAAGCGGAGGCTACACCTTC. It encodes CASSTLETQSGGYTF. The chain links TRBV5-8 to TRBJ1-2, with D uncertain. The CDR3 extends over 15 amino acids. CDR1 SGHTS and CDR2 YDEGEE come from the germline V gene. Trimming pared 4 bases from V and 8 bases from J, leaving 21 bases between.

The rearrangement links TRBV2 to TRBJ2-7; no clear D gene. This CDR3 is built from 12 residues. The V and J ends lost 6 bases and 2 bases respectively, with 8 bases between them. Germline V gene lookup returns CDR1 SNHLY and CDR2 FYNNEI. The CDR3 loop is CASRGPTYEQYF. The CDR3 coding sequence is TGTGCCAGCAGGGGCCCTACCTACGAGCAGTACTTC.

This clone was observed a few times. The chain carries TRBV5-4 and TRBJ2-7; D might be TRBD2 (5 bases). CDR1 SGHNT and CDR2 YYREEE come from the germline V gene (reference sequence). The CDR3 is made up of 13 amino acids. V was clipped by 5 bases and J by 2 bases, with 11 bases between them. Written as DNA, the CDR3 is TGTGCCAGCAGTGAGGACTGGACCTACGAGCAGTACTTC. Amino acid sequence: CASSEDWTYEQYF.

This clone was seen just once. CDR3 sequence (DNA): TGTGCCAGCAGTGAGGGGACAGGAGGTATCGGGGAGCTGTTTTTT. Protein product: CASSEGTGGIGELFF. The V call is TRBV6-1, the J call TRBJ2-2; TRBD1 aligns across 8 bases. The CDR3 consists of 15 residues. Germline values: CDR1 MNHNS, CDR2 SASEGT. Trimming removed 3 bases from V and 7 bases from J; junction bases left unmatched: 7.

This sequence joins TRBV6-5 and TRBJ1-2; D is possibly TRBD1 (5 bases). The CDR3 covers 14 residues. Germline V gene sequence: CDR1 MNHEY, CDR2 SVGAGI. V lost 3 bases, J lost 2 bases, and 10 bases lay in between. CDR3 DNA: TGTGCCAGCAGTTATCGTCAGGGAAACTATGGCTACACCTTC. This sequence encodes CASSYRQGNYGYTF.

The rearrangement joins TRBV6-5 to TRBJ2-1; the match to TRBD1 covers 8 bases. The CDR3 is 15 residues long. CDR1 and CDR2 from the germline V gene are MNHEY and SVGAGI. Trimming cost V 4 bases and J 0 bases; bases outside gene matches: 2. The CDR3 protein is CASSLGQGSYNEQFF. CDR3 nucleotides: TGTGCCAGCAGTTTAGGACAGGGCTCCTACAATGAGCAGTTCTTC.